These 6 T cell receptor beta chains came from one sample sequenced in a study of blood T cells in healthy people across ages. Alongside a J-beta primer mix, a sample-barcoded 5' primer served in a second PCR lasting roughly 7 to 11 cycles. In TCRdb, the 5' RACE reads were re-called with MiXCR into one record per CDR3 protein. In the table there are about 1.8 million distinct CDR3 sequences, around half of which are singletons. The sample comprised blood. These receptors all come from a woman aged 40 to 55 in good health.

The table lists this clonotype with a few counts. The chain is built from TRBV7-2 and TRBJ2-5; D is unresolved. Germline V CDR1 and CDR2: SGHTA, FQGNSA. The CDR3 length is 15 residues. The germline V and J ends were trimmed by 1 base and 4 bases, with 13 bases remaining between them. The CDR3 protein is CASSLGLGSVETQYF. The DNA for the CDR3 is TGTGCCAGCAGCTTAGGGCTCGGGTCGGTAGAGACCCAGTACTTC.

The chain is built from TRBV6-5 and TRBJ2-1; 8 bases agree with TRBD1. There are 16 residues in the CDR3. V shed 0 bases and J 13 bases; nucleotides not matched to a gene: 14. Germline CDR1 and CDR2: MNHEY and SVGAGI. The CDR3 region is CASSYSTGEVMETQFF. CDR3 coding DNA: TGTGCCAGCAGTTACTCGACAGGGGAGGTCATGGAGACCCAGTTCTTC.

The chain is built from TRBV20-1 and TRBJ1-1; TRBD1 aligns across 7 bases. The CDR3 is 14 residues long. The germline CDR1 and CDR2 sequences are DFQATT and SNEGSKA (reference sequence). V lost 5 bases, J lost 0 bases, and 6 bases stayed unmatched. This CDR3 is CSADRTGMNTEAFF. The CDR3 DNA is TGCAGTGCTGACCGGACAGGAATGAACACTGAAGCTTTCTTT.

V is TRBV14 and J is TRBJ2-7; 9 bases are shared with TRBD1. Germline V gene data show CDR1 as SGHDN and CDR2 as FVKESK. The V gene end was trimmed by 4 bases and the J gene end by 1 base; junction bases not matched to a gene: 8. The CDR3 is 16 amino acids. In DNA, the CDR3 is TGTGCCAGCAGCCCCCTCGGGACAGGGAAGTCCTACGAGCAGTACTTC. Translated: CASSPLGTGKSYEQYF.

The J gene is TRBJ1-5, the V gene TRBV6-5; D is possibly TRBD1 (5 bases). This CDR3 is 13 amino acids long. Per germline, CDR1 MNHEY and CDR2 SVGAGI. Deletions cut 6 bases from V and 5 bases from J, with 11 bases between. The CDR3 here is CASSFDRYQPQHF. Written as DNA, the CDR3 is TGTGCCAGCAGCTTCGACAGATATCAGCCCCAGCATTTT.

The chain combines TRBV6-6 with TRBJ1-2, with TRBD1 matching 8 bases. The J segment lost 2 bases and the V segment lost 6 bases, leaving 8 bases of the junction unmatched. The CDR3 is 15 amino acids. The germline gives CDR1 MNHNY, CDR2 SVGAGI (reference sequence). The CDR3: CASRMDRETNYGYTF. DNA of the CDR3: TGTGCCAGCAGAATGGACAGGGAGACGAACTATGGCTACACCTTC.